Reported below is one T cell receptor beta chain. Antigen unknown. This sample is part of a study of vaccination effects on CD4 cells after COVID-19. Study overall: After the second dose, samples were taken at median day 72. The study's findings and limits: There was marked clonal contraction among infection- and vaccine-induced clones late after vaccination.

Trimming took off 4 bases at V and 0 bases at J, with 7 bases between the two ends. Germline V gives CDR1 SGHRS, CDR2 YFSETQ. The CDR3 covers 14 residues. Using immunoSEQ multiplex PCR, the repertoire was profiled, and TCRdb retains in-frame clones only, with some absent. In the table there are approximately 70,000 clones, less than 80% of which are singletons. Before sequencing, viral peptide pools were used by the ViraFEST assay to expand antigen-specific CD4+ T cells. Scientists isolated CD4+ T cells after a roughly ten-day culture period ended. Each person got two doses of an mRNA SARS-CoV-2 vaccine, BNT162b2 or mRNA-1273. Absence of prior SARS-CoV-2 infection characterized the vaccine recipients, who showed negative nucleocapsid antibodies.

V gene TRBV5-1 combines with J gene TRBJ1-4; no definite D call. This clonotype was obtained from a human donor who received a COVID-19 vaccine. The sample was CD4+ T cells from PBMCs cultured with HCoV-OC43 spike peptides, taken after COVID-19 vaccination. Subset given: HCoV-OC43 spike overlapping peptide pool stimulation. CDR3 nucleotide sequence: TGCGCCAGCAGCGAGAGGTCAACTAATGAAAAACTGTTTTTT. Translation: CASSERSTNEKLFF.